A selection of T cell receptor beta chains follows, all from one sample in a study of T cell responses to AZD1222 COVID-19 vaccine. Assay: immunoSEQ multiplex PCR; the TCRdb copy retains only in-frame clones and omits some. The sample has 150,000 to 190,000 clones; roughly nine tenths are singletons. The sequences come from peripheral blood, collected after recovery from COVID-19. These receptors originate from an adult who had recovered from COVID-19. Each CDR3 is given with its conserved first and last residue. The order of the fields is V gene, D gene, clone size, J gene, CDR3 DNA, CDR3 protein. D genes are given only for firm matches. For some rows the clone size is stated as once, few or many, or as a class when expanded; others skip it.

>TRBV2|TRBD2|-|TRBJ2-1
TGTGCCAGCAGTGAACTACCTAGCGGGATCTCCTACAATGAGCAGTTCTTC
CASSELPSGISYNEQFF
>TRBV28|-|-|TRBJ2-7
TGTGCCAGCAGTTCTTCCTACGAGCAGTACTTC
CASSSSYEQYF
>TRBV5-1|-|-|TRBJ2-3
TGCGCCAGCAGCCGCGACCCGGCTGGCACAGATACGCAGTATTTT
CASSRDPAGTDTQYF
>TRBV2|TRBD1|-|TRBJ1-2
TGTGCCAGCAGTGCCCGGACAGGGGACGGCTACACCTTC
CASSARTGDGYTF
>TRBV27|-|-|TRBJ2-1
TGTGCCAGCAGTTTATCACCTAGTAGATGGCTAAATGAGCAGTTCTTC
CASSLSPSRWLNEQFF
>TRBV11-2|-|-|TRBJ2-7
TGTGCCAGCAGCAACACGGACAGATCCTACGAGCAGTACTTC
CASSNTDRSYEQYF
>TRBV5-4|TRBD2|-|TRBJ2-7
TGTGCCAGCAGCTCGAGGGTAGCGGGGGGGCACGAGCAGTACTTC
CASSSRVAGGHEQYF
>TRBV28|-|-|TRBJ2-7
TGTGCCAGCAGTTTTCAATGGGAGCAGTACTTC
CASSFQWEQYF
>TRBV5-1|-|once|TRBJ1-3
TGCGCCAGCAGCTTACAGGTTGGAAACACCATATATTTT
CASSLQVGNTIYF
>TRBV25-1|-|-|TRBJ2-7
TGTGCCAGCAGCCCGGCGGGTTTCAAGCAGTACTTC
CASSPAGFKQYF
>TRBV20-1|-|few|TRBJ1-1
TGCAGTGCTAGGTCTAACACTGAAGCTTTCTTT
CSARSNTEAFF
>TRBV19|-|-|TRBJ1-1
TGTGCCAGTACCACCAAGGTGAACACTGAAGCTTTCTTT
CASTTKVNTEAFF
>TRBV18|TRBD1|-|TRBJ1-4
TGTGCCAGCTCACCCTTAACAGGGGCGGATGAAAAACTGTTTTTT
CASSPLTGADEKLFF
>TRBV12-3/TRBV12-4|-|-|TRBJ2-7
TGTGCCAGCAGCTGGACGGGACCCTACGAGCAGTACTTC
CASSWTGPYEQYF
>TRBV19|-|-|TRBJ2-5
TGTGCCAGTAGTACTTCTGCCGGGTACCAAGAGACCCAGTACTTC
CASSTSAGYQETQYF
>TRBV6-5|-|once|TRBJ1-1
TGTGCCAGCAGTACCTGGGGGCGGAGGGGCACTGAAGCTTTCTTT
CASSTWGRRGTEAFF
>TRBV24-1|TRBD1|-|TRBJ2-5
TGTGCCACCAGTGATTTGGGACAGGGTCAAGAGACCCAGTACTTC
CATSDLGQGQETQYF
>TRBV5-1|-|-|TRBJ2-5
TGCGCCAGCAGCAGGGAAGGTATTGAAGAGACCCAGTACTTC
CASSREGIEETQYF
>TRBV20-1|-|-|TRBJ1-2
TGCAGTGCTCGATTGAGGGGCGGCTACACCTTC
CSARLRGGYTF
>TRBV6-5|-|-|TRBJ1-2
TGTGCCAGCAGCCTGACGGGGGGCGAAGGTGGCTACACCTTC
CASSLTGGEGGYTF
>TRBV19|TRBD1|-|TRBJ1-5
TGTGCCAGTAGTACGACAGGGAGCAATCAGCCCCAGCATTTT
CASSTTGSNQPQHF
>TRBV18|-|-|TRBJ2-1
TGTGCCAGCTCAATGGGACTGGGCTTTCTAGAGGGGTTCTTC
CASSMGLGFLEGFF
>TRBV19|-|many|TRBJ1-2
TGTGCCAGTAGTAGACCCCGTGGGGACGACCATGGCTACACCTTC
CASSRPRGDDHGYTF
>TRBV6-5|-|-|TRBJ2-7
TGTGCCAGCAGTTACTCGCGGACAGCCCTATCCTACGAGCAGTACTTC
CASSYSRTALSYEQYF
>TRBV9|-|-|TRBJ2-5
TGTGCCAGCAGCGTAGCGGGGAGGTCGGCGCGAGAGACCCAGTACTTC
CASSVAGRSARETQYF
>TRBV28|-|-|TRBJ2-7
TGTGCCAGCAGTTTCGTGATTTACTCCTACGAGCAGTACTTC
CASSFVIYSYEQYF
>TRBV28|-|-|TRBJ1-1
TGTGCCAGCAGTTTAATGCGGGGGAACACTGAAGCTTTCTTT
CASSLMRGNTEAFF
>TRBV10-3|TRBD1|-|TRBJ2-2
TGTGCCATCAGTCCAGTCGACAGGGCGATGGGCGGGGAGCTGTTTTTT
CAISPVDRAMGGELFF
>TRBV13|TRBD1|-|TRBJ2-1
TGTGCCAGCAGCCCCCGGGACAGACACAATGAGCAGTTCTTC
CASSPRDRHNEQFF
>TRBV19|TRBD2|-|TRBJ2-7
TGTGCCAGTAGTCTAGCGGGAGGGTACGAGCAGTACTTC
CASSLAGGYEQYF
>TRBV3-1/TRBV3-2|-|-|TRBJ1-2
TGTGCCAGCAGCCATCGGCCTACTAACTATGGCTACACCTTC
CASSHRPTNYGYTF
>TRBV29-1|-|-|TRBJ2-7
TGCAGCGCCACCAAGGGGTTGAGCTCCTACGAGCAGTACTTC
CSATKGLSSYEQYF
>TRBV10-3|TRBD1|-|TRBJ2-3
TGTGCCATCAGGGATCCGGGACAGGGGGTAGATACGCAGTATTTT
CAIRDPGQGVDTQYF
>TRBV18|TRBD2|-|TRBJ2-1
TGTGCCAGCTCACTAACTAGCGGGGGAGACAATGAGCAGTTCTTC
CASSLTSGGDNEQFF
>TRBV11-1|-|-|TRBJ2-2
TGTGCCAGCAGGAGGGTAGGCGCCGGGGAGCTGTTTTTT
CASRRVGAGELFF
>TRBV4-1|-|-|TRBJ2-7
TGCGCCAGCAGTCATCCCGGGGCCTCGGGGCCCTACGAGCAGTACTTC
CASSHPGASGPYEQYF
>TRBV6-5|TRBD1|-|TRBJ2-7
TGTGCCAGCAGGGACAGGGGTTGGTGGGGCGAGCAGTACTTC
CASRDRGWWGEQYF
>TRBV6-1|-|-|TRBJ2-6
TGTGCCAGCAGTGAAAAGACGACAGGACCATCTGGGGCCAACGTCCTGACTTTC
CASSEKTTGPSGANVLTF
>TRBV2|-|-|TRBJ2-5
TGTGCCAGCCGTTCAGGCAGGGGACAAGAGACCCAGTACTTC
CASRSGRGQETQYF
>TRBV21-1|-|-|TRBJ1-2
TGTGCCAGCAGCCCCAATCTCGGGGGAGACTATGGCTACACCTTC
CASSPNLGGDYGYTF
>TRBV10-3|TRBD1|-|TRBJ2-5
TGTGCCATCAGTGGGTCAGGGGGCCAAGAGACCCAGTACTTC
CAISGSGGQETQYF
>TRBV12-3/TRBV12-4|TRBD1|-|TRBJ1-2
TGTGCCAGCAGTTTAGGAGGGGGCGCGGGCTACACCTTC
CASSLGGGAGYTF
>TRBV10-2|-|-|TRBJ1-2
TGCGCCAGCAGTGAGTCTAGAATTAACTATGGCTACACCTTC
CASSESRINYGYTF
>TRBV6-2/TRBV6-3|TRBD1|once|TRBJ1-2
TGTGCCAGCAGTTACTCGGGTGGACAGGGATTAAACTATGGCTACACCTTC
CASSYSGGQGLNYGYTF
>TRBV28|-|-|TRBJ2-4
TGTGCCAGCATTGGGGGTTCAGTAGCCAAAAACATTCAGTACTTC
CASIGGSVAKNIQYF
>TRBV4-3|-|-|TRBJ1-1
TGCGCCAGCAGCCAAGGGGACCGCGGCACTGAAGCTTTCTTT
CASSQGDRGTEAFF
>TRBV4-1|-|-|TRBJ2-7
TGCGCCAGCAGCCAAGTCCTAACAGGGCGATACGAGCAGTACTTC
CASSQVLTGRYEQYF
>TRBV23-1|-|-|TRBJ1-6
TGCGCCAGCAGTCATAGGGGTCCGGGACCATGTACTAATTCACCCCTCCACTTT
CASSHRGPGPCTNSPLHF
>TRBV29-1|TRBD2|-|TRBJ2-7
TGCAGCGTTGAGGGCGCGGGAGGCTCCTACGAGCAGTACTTC
CSVEGAGGSYEQYF
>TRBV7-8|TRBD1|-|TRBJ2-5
TGTGCCAGCAGCCAGCTCACAGGGGGCTACCGAGAGACCCAGTACTTC
CASSQLTGGYRETQYF
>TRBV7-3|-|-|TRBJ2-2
TGTGCCAGCAGTCCGGACGCAACCGGGGAGCTGTTTTTT
CASSPDATGELFF
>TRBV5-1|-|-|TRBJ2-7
TGCGCCAGCAGCGCCCCAGACTCCTACGAGCAGTACTTC
CASSAPDSYEQYF
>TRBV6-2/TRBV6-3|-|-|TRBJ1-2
TGTGCCAGCAGTTACCGGGCGCTCTATGGCTACACCTTC
CASSYRALYGYTF
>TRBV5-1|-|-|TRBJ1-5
TGCGCCAGCAGCTTGGCTGGGCAGTGGTCTGAGCCCCAGCATTTT
CASSLAGQWSEPQHF
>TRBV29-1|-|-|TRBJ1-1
TGCAGCGCCGGGGGGGGCATGTACACTGAAGCTTTCTTT
CSAGGGMYTEAFF
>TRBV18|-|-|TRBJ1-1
TGTGCCAGCTCAGCCACGCCCAGGGGCCTGAACACTGAAGCTTTCTTT
CASSATPRGLNTEAFF
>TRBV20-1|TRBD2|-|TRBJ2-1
TGCAGTGCTAGTATGTGGGAGGGATACAATGAGCAGTTCTTC
CSASMWEGYNEQFF
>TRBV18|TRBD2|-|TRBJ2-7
TGTGCCAGCTCACCACCGGACTCCCGGGGGGGAGAGCAGTACTTC
CASSPPDSRGGEQYF
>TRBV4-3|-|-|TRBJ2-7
TGCGCCAGCAGCCCCGGGACAAACTCCTACGAGCAGTACTTC
CASSPGTNSYEQYF
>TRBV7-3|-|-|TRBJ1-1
TGTGCCAGCAGCTTCTCCCGGGGGAACACTGAAGCTTTCTTT
CASSFSRGNTEAFF